This T cell receptor (beta chain) appears in the sequencing data of a study of regulatory T cells in long-lasting Graves disease. This clonotype was seen a handful of times. Noted time point: persistent/refractory GD, antithyroid drugs over 5 years with positive TRAb. Following extraction of RNA from PBMCs, that RNA was used to make the TCR library. To make TCR beta libraries, researchers used iRepertoire HTBI primers and Arm-PCR of CDR3 regions. In the source study's methods: Identification yielded 62 TRBV and over eleven TRBJ segments across samples. Via MiXCR, TCRdb re-called the multiplex PCR reads, giving one row per CDR3 protein. The authors' filters were not applied to this entry. The sample records about half a million distinct CDR3 sequences, 20% to 25% being singletons. The source of this sequence is a female donor with Graves disease. Sequences were derived from peripheral blood mononuclear cells (PBMCs), sampled when the disease was refractory, from a patient treated with antithyroid drugs.

This chain's CDR3 is CASSQGKKGMAYEQYF. For the CDR3, the DNA is TGTGCCAGCAGCCAAGGGAAAAAAGGGATGGCCTACGAGCAGTACTTC. The chain couples TRBV3-1 to TRBJ2-7; no reliable D call. Deletions cut 1 base from V and 2 bases from J, with 15 bases between. This CDR3 is built from 16 residues. Germline CDR1 LGHDT, CDR2 YNNKEL (reference sequence).